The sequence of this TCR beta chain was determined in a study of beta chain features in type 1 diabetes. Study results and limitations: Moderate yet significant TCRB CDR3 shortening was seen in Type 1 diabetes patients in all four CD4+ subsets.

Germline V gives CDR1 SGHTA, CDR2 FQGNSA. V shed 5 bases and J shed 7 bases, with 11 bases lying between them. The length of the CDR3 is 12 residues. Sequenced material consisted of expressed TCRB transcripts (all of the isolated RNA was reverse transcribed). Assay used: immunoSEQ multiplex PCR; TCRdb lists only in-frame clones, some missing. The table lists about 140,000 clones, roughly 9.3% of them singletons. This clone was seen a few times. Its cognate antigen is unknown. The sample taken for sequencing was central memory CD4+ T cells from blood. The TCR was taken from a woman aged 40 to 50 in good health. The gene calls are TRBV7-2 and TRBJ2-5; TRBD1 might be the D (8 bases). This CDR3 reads CASSTGGGTQYF. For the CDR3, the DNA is TGTGCCAGCAGCACAGGGGGGGGGACCCAGTACTTC.